The present T cell receptor (beta chain) was sequenced within a study of blood T cells in healthy people across ages. With a J-beta primer mix and a sample-barcoded 5' primer, a second PCR ran about 7 to 11 cycles. TCRdb analysed the 5' RACE reads with MiXCR anew, one entry per CDR3 protein. The repertoire includes more than 1,400,000 distinct CDR3 sequences, 35% to 45% of them detected once, and around 8% sits in the top ten. Germline V CDR1 and CDR2: MNHEY, SVGEGT. V gave up 2 bases and J gave up 13 bases; unmatched junction bases: 9. The CDR3 consists of 14 residues. Peripheral blood from each donor was collected in a volume of roughly 9.8 milliliters. Comments on this clonotype: A much bigger clone sits one base away, suggesting this may be a read error.

The clonotype comes from a woman aged 18-29 years in good health. The J gene is TRBJ2-1, the V gene TRBV6-2 or TRBV6-3; TRBD1 matches 9 bases. What was sequenced was blood. The DNA for the CDR3 is TGTGCCAGCAGTTACGGACAGGGGATAGAGACCCAGTTCTTC. It specifies CASSYGQGIETQFF.